The rows below give T cell receptor beta chains drawn from one sample of a study of low-dose radiotherapy and immunotherapy resistance in tumors. Via MiXCR, TCRdb re-called the reads, giving one row per CDR3 protein. Here the sample spans some 94,000 distinct CDR3 sequences, roughly 20% being singletons. The sequenced sample was PBMCs, obtained after low-dose radiotherapy plus immunotherapy. Source of these receptors: a female donor with ovarian cancer. Both conserved end residues are part of each CDR3. A D gene is named only where the DNA matches it firmly. For some rows the clone size is stated as once, few or many, or as a class when expanded; others skip it.

TRBV18,many,TRBD1,TRBJ2-7,CASSPTGSQDYEQYF,TGTGCCAGCTCACCGACAGGGAGTCAAGACTACGAGCAGTACTTC
TRBV10-3,-,-,TRBJ2-2,CAISRGTRNTGELFF,TGTGCCATCAGTCGCGGGACTCGGAACACCGGGGAGCTGTTTTTT
TRBV4-3,many,-,TRBJ1-4,CASSQEGYHSATNEKLFF,TGCGCCAGCAGCCAAGAGGGATATCACAGTGCAACTAATGAAAAACTGTTTTTT
TRBV5-6,many,TRBD2,TRBJ2-7,CASSLRSSGISYEQYF,TGTGCCAGCAGCCTCAGATCTAGCGGGATAAGCTACGAGCAGTACTTC
TRBV10-3,many,TRBD1,TRBJ2-3,CAISRNAGTGTSDTQYF,TGTGCCATCAGCAGAAACGCCGGGACAGGGACGTCAGATACGCAGTATTTT
TRBV28,many,-,TRBJ1-2,CASSSGGSYGYTF,TGTGCCAGCAGTTCGGGGGGGTCCTATGGCTACACCTTC
TRBV7-3,many,TRBD1,TRBJ2-2,CASSSTGAPNTGELFF,TGTGCCAGCAGCTCCACAGGGGCCCCGAACACCGGGGAGCTGTTTTTT
TRBV26,few,-,TRBJ2-4,CASRTEGQGAKNIQYF,TGTGCCAGCAGAACCGAAGGACAGGGGGCCAAAAACATTCAGTACTTC
TRBV18,many,TRBD2,TRBJ2-3,CASSPRTTSGGHIFTDTQYF,TGTGCCAGCTCACCGCGAACTACTAGCGGGGGACATATATTCACAGATACGCAGTATTTT
TRBV19,few,-,TRBJ2-2,CASSREQGYTGELFF,TGTGCCAGTAGTAGAGAACAGGGATACACCGGGGAGCTGTTTTTT
TRBV2,-,TRBD2,TRBJ2-3,CASMWRGGLGSDTQYF,TGTGCCAGCATGTGGCGGGGGGGCTTGGGTTCGGATACGCAGTATTTT
TRBV5-1,-,TRBD2,TRBJ2-1,CASSPLTGEGQQFF,TGCGCCAGCAGCCCCCTTACGGGGGAGGGCCAGCAGTTCTTC
TRBV27,many,-,TRBJ1-2,CASSPGDRSNYGYTF,TGTGCCAGCAGTCCCGGGGACCGGTCTAACTATGGCTACACCTTC
TRBV5-4,many,-,TRBJ1-1,CAISWGGGVNTEAFF,TGTGCCATCAGCTGGGGCGGCGGGGTGAACACTGAAGCTTTCTTT